The clone carrying this T cell receptor (beta chain) was seen a handful of times. The antigen remains undetermined. The junction had 5 bases not matched to a gene; V was cut back by 4 bases and J by 10 bases. CDR1 is MGHDK and CDR2 is SYGVNS in the germline V gene. CDR3 length equals 12 residues. The record originates from a study of STAT5B mutations in CD4+ large granular lymphocyte leukemia. TCRdb's table, derived via immunoSEQ multiplex PCR, lists solely in-frame clones and lacks some. The sample records approximately 31,000 clones, roughly 72% being singletons. General study findings and limits: TRBV06-family usage was enriched in top patient clones (8/27) versus controls (2/35).

The sequenced material came from CD4+ T cells from blood buffy coats. The V gene is TRBV25-1, the J gene TRBJ1-1; 8 bases agree with TRBD1. The source of this sequence is a human donor in good health. The DNA of the CDR3 is TGTGCCAGCAGTGCGGTTGGACAGGGAGCTTTCTTT. Its translation is CASSAVGQGAFF.